This T cell receptor beta chain is from a study of shared clonotypes between healthy human individuals. Sequenced by immunoSEQ multiplex PCR; TCRdb stores in-frame clones only, minus some. Seen here are roughly 2.4 million clones, more than 90% observed once, and the top ten hold less than 0.15%. This clone was observed once. The CDR3 has 14 residues. V was clipped by 1 base and J by 4 bases, with 10 bases between them. The V gene's germline CDR1 is SEHNR and CDR2 FQNEAQ (reference sequence). The chain recombines TRBV7-9 with TRBJ1-1; no firm D call. The clonotype originates from a man aged 18 to 30 in good health. Sequences were obtained from naive CD4+ T cells sorted from blood. Subset defined: CD45RA+ positively selected. The CDR3 DNA follows: TGTGCCAGCAGCTTAGGGAAGGGTCTCACTGAAGCTTTCTTT. It encodes CASSLGKGLTEAFF.